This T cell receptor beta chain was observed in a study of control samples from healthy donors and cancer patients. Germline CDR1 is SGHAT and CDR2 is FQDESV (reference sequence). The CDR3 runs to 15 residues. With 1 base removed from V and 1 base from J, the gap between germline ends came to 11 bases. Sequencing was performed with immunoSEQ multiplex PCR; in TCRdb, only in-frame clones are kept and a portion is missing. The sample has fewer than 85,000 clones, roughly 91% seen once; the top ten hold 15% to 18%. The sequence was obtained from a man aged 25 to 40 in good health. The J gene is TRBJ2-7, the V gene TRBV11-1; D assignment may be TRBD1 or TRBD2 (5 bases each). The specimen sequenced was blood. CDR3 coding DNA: TGTGCCAGCAGCTTAGTAGATGGGGGTTCCTACGAGCAGTACTTC. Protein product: CASSLVDGGSYEQYF.